This T cell receptor beta chain came from a study of blood T cell repertoires in COVID-19. TCRdb's table, derived via immunoSEQ multiplex PCR, lists solely in-frame clones and lacks some. This repertoire shows under 350,000 clones, approximately 86% found once; its top ten account for 1.3%. V shed 1 base, J shed 5 bases, and the junction held 9 bases outside the gene matches. The germline V gene encodes CDR1 LGHDT and CDR2 YNNKEL (reference sequence). The CDR3 is made up of 16 amino acids. This clonotype was obtained from a man aged 65 to 79 with acute or convalescent COVID-19. V gene TRBV3-1 (or the pseudogene TRBV3-2) combines with J gene TRBJ1-2; 8 bases agree with TRBD1. What was sequenced was peripheral blood. The CDR3 is CASSQGWTGKGYGYTF. CDR3 in DNA: TGTGCCAGCAGCCAAGGTTGGACAGGGAAGGGGTATGGCTACACCTTC.